This TCR beta chain was documented in a study of blood T cell repertoires in COVID-19. Study background: Spain, Italy and the United States supplied samples that represented acute and convalescent COVID-19.

In the authors' workflow: Cell counts per sample came from amplifying reference gene primers. Sequencing was performed with immunoSEQ multiplex PCR; in TCRdb, only in-frame clones are kept and a portion is missing. V, J and clone size derive from that table, while D and trimming were established from the DNA sequence. The sample has fewer than 200,000 clones, 88% seen once. This receptor was identified in a man aged 60 to 69 with acute or convalescent COVID-19. Sequencing input: peripheral blood.

CDR3 sequence reads: CASSEGQGHSETQYF. CDR3 DNA: TGTGCCAGCAGCGAGGGACAGGGCCACAGCGAGACCCAGTACTTC. This chain links TRBV7-2 with TRBJ2-5; 9 nucleotides align to TRBD1. With V trimmed by 5 bases and J by 5 bases, 9 bases remained unmatched. CDR3 length: 15 amino acids. Germline CDR1 is SGHTA and CDR2 is FQGNSA.